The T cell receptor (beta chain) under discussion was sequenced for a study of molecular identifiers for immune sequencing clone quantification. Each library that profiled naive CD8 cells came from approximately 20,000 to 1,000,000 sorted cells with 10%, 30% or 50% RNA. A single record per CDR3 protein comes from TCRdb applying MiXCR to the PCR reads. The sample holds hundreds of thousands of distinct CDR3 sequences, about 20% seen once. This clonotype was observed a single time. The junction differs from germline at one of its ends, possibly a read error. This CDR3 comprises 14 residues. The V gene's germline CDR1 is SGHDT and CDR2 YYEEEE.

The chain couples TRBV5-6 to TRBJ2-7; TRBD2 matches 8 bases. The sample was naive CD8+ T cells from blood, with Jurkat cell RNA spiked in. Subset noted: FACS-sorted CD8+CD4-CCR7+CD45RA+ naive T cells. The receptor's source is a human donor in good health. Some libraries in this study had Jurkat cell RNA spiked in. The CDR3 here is CAGSPSGLPYEQYF. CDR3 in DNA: TGTGCCGGCAGCCCTAGCGGGTTACCCTACGAGCAGTACTTC.